Each of the 13 T cell receptor beta chains below was sequenced from the same sample in a study of tissue T cells after allogeneic stem cell transplantation. Time point in this sample: mouse harvest day 14 after allogeneic transplant. The graft held 10^6 splenic CD5+ T cells and 10^7 T-cell-depleted bone marrow cells. Here immunoSEQ multiplex PCR was the method, and the copy in TCRdb shows in-frame clones only, minus some. The data show about 6,800 clones, with approximately 35% seen just once and 5% to 7% held by the top ten. The material sequenced was skin. Receptors originate from a female BALB/c mouse given C57BL/6 T cells with graft-versus-host disease after an allogeneic hematopoietic cell transplant.

On this clone: The genes are named according to mouse. The CDR3 end is not reached by the read, which stops 1 residue before it; the germline J gene fills it in. The J gene is TRBJ2-2, the V gene TRBV26; 7 bases agree with TRBD1. The CDR3 runs 14 residues. The junction had 5 bases not matched to a gene; V was cut back by 6 bases and J by 4 bases. Germline lookup yields CDR1 KGHPV and CDR2 FQNQEV (reference sequence). CDR3 protein: CASRLTGPTGQLYF. Incomplete CDR3 DNA: TGTGCCAGCAGGTTGACAGGGCCCACCGGGCAGCTCTAC.

In the case of this clone: The germline and genes are mouse ones. The read falls 1 residue short of the CDR3 end, and the missing part is taken from the germline J gene. This chain uses TRBV3 with TRBJ2-4; 9 nucleotides agree with TRBD2. Trimming at V came to 1 base and at J to 0 bases, leaving 8 bases not matched to a gene. Germline CDR1 SNHLY, CDR2 FYNGKV (reference sequence). This CDR3 contains 18 residues. The covered CDR3 bases are TGTGCCAGCAGCTTAGAGCTGGGGGGGACGGGGAGTCAAAACACCTTGTAC. It is translated as CASSLELGGTGSQNTLY. The whole CDR3 region reads CASSLELGGTGSQNTLYF.

This clone counts as medium-sized. The genes are named according to mouse. The CDR3 extends 1 residue past the end of the read, so its final part is completed from the germline J gene. The chain has TRBV13-2 and TRBJ1-3, with TRBD1 as a possible D gene (5 bases). Per germline, CDR1 NNHNN and CDR2 SYGAGS (reference sequence). V was pared by 5 bases and J by 0 bases, with 6 bases between. The CDR3 has 13 amino acids. Incomplete CDR3 DNA: TGTGCCAGCGGGACAGTTTCTGGAAATACGCTCTAT. This gives the protein CASGTVSGNTLY. Given in full, the CDR3 is CASGTVSGNTLYF.

This clone rates as medium-sized. Gene names and germline refer to mouse. Read sequence stops 1 residue before the CDR3 end, and the germline J gene provides the missing end. The J gene is TRBJ2-1, the V gene TRBV26; 7 nucleotides line up with TRBD1. CDR1 KGHPV and CDR2 FQNQEV come from the germline V gene (reference sequence). The CDR3 loop spans 13 amino acids. The trim removed 5 bases at V and 4 bases at J, leaving 2 bases unmatched. The CDR3 spells CASSSTGYAEQFF. CDR3 DNA, as far as it was read: TGTGCCAGCAGTTCGACAGGGTATGCTGAGCAGTTC.

As regards this clone: Germline and genes here are mouse. Read coverage stops 1 residue before the CDR3 terminus; the germline J gene supplies the remainder. The chain recombines TRBV14 with TRBJ2-1, with 8 bases that match TRBD2. CDR3 length equals 15 residues. Germline CDR1 is SGHDT and CDR2 is FRDEAV. Unmatched junction bases numbered 5, after V lost 1 base and J lost 5 bases. The DNA read from the CDR3 is TGTGCCAGCAGTTTCCACTGGGGGATCGATGCTGAGCAGTTC. Amino acid sequence: CASSFHWGIDAEQF. The full CDR3 protein is CASSFHWGIDAEQFF. The entire variable domain, with the rest obtained from reference TRBV14 and TRBJ2-1, is as follows: EAGVTQSPRYAVLQEGQAVSFWCDPISGHDTLYWYQQPRDQGPQLLVYFRDEAVIDNSQLPSDRFSAVRPKGTNSTLKIQSAKQGDTATYLCASSFHWGIDAEQFFGPGTRLTVL.

Note on this clone: These gene names are mouse names. The sequence runs out 1 residue before the end of the CDR3; the remainder is reconstructed from the germline J gene. This rearrangement joins TRBV26 to TRBJ2-7; 10 bases fit TRBD2. Losses at the gene ends were 2 bases for V and 2 bases for J; bases not matched to a gene: 3. The germline V gene has CDR1 KGHPV and CDR2 FQNQEV (reference sequence). CDR3 size: 15 residues. CDR3 bases read: TGTGCCAGCAGTCTGAAACTGGGGGGGGCCTATGAACAGTAC. This sequence encodes CASSLKLGGAYEQY. The whole CDR3 protein reads CASSLKLGGAYEQYF.

In the case of this clone: These gene names are mouse names. The CDR3 extends 1 residue past the end of the read, so its final part is completed from the germline J gene. This rearrangement joins TRBV19 to TRBJ2-1; D may correspond to TRBD1 or TRBD2 (5 bases each). The V end lost 1 base, the J end lost 7 bases, and 12 bases lay between the germline ends. This CDR3 contains 14 residues. The germline gives CDR1 FNHDT, CDR2 SITEND (reference sequence). The covered CDR3 bases are TGTGCCAGCAGTATAACGCAGGGACGAGCTGAGCAGTTC. Its protein product is CASSITQGRAEQF. The complete CDR3 sequence is CASSITQGRAEQFF.

About this clone: Gene names are mouse gene names. The CDR3 end falls 1 residue outside the read, so it is completed with the germline J gene. The chain has TRBV26 and TRBJ1-3; 8 bases align to TRBD1. V shed 3 bases and J 3 bases; nucleotides not matched to a gene: 1. Germline CDR1 KGHPV, CDR2 FQNQEV (reference sequence). This CDR3 comprises 14 residues. The CDR3 here is CASSLGQGGNTLYF. The CDR3 bases that were read are TGTGCCAGCAGTCTAGGACAGGGTGGAAATACGCTCTAT.

Points on this clone: Gene names and germline match the mouse. The read ends 1 residue before the CDR3 terminus; that terminus is restored from the germline J gene. This chain uses TRBV16 with TRBJ2-2, with 7 bases aligning to TRBD2. The germline CDR1 and CDR2 sequences are SGHSA and FRNQAP. This CDR3 has 15 residues. J was trimmed by 1 base and V by 2 bases; bases with no gene match: 1. CDR3 sequence: CASSLLGVNTGQLYF. The CDR3 DNA, read in part, is TGTGCAAGCAGCTTACTGGGGGTAAACACCGGGCAGCTCTAC.

Concerning this clone: Mouse names are used for the genes. The CDR3 extends 1 residue past the end of the read, so its final part is completed from the germline J gene. The rearrangement links TRBV19 to TRBJ1-1, with D possibly TRBD1 on 6 matching bases. The CDR3 loop spans 13 amino acids. Germline V gene lookup returns CDR1 FNHDT and CDR2 SITEND (reference sequence). Between the trimmed V and J ends, which lost 6 bases and 1 base, there was a span of 10 bases. The DNA read from the CDR3 is TGTGCCAGCATCACGGGGGCGAACACAGAAGTCTTC. Its protein product is CASITGANTEVF. The full CDR3 is CASITGANTEVFF.

Comments on this clone: Each gene name is a mouse one. The read ends 1 residue early relative to the CDR3; the germline J gene fills the gap. This chain links TRBV26 with TRBJ2-5; possibly TRBD1 for D (5 bases). The ends were cut back, 6 bases at V and 2 bases at J, with 9 bases in the middle. The CDR3 has 13 amino acids. CDR1 and CDR2 from the germline V gene are KGHPV and FQNQEV (reference sequence). CDR3 in amino acids: CASRGHLQDTQYF. The covered CDR3 bases are TGTGCCAGCAGAGGACACCTCCAAGACACCCAGTAC.

This clone is labeled as medium-sized. Gene names and germline refer to mouse. The read terminates 1 residue before the CDR3 end, so the remaining end is supplied by the germline J gene. The chain recombines TRBV24 with TRBJ1-3; D is uncertain. V was cut by 1 base and J by 0 bases, with 7 bases left in between. The CDR3 has 15 amino acids. Germline CDR1 is KGHTA and CDR2 is FRNEEI. Partial CDR3 DNA: TGTGCCAGCAGTCTGTCTCAGTCTTCTGGAAATACGCTCTAT. This translates into CASSLSQSSGNTLY. The whole CDR3 is CASSLSQSSGNTLYF.

With regard to this clone: All gene names here are mouse names. The read terminates 1 residue ahead of where the CDR3 ends, so the germline J gene completes it. The chain carries TRBV1 and TRBJ1-1, with 7 nucleotides matching TRBD1. Germline CDR1 reads NSQYPW; CDR2 reads LRSPGD (reference sequence). The ends lost 3 bases at V and 5 bases at J; junction bases unmatched: 3. The CDR3 runs to 13 residues. The part of the CDR3 DNA that was read is TGCACCTGCAGTGCCGGGACAGAAACAGAAGTCTTC. Protein: CTCSAGTETEVF. The full CDR3 is CTCSAGTETEVFF.